This record looks at one T cell receptor (beta chain) sequence and its context. Its antigen is not identified. Here immunoSEQ multiplex PCR was the method, and the copy in TCRdb shows in-frame clones only, minus some. The sample carries about 86,000 clones, 88% recorded once. V was pared by 2 bases and J by 2 bases, with 10 bases between. The CDR3 has 14 residues. Germline loops: CDR1 SGHDT, CDR2 YYEEEE. The data originate from a study of graft-versus-host responses after intestinal transplantation. This clonotype originated in a human donor who was the organ donor for an intestinal transplant. The chain employs TRBV5-6 and TRBJ1-2, with D uncertain. Source: unstimulated CD4+ T cells sorted from spleen or lymph node cells, taken before transplant. In DNA form, the CDR3 reads TGTGCCAGCAGCTTATTGCAGGCAAACTATGGCTACACCTTC. It codes for CASSLLQANYGYTF.